This is a list of T cell receptor beta chains from one sample in a study of blood T cell repertoires in COVID-19. The method was immunoSEQ multiplex PCR; TCRdb's version includes in-frame clones alone and lacks a portion of them. The table records hundreds of thousands of clones, 75% to 90% of them present only once. Sequencing used peripheral blood. These receptors all stem from a man aged 35-49 years with acute or convalescent COVID-19. Both conserved end residues are part of each CDR3. The order of the fields is clone size, V gene, D gene, J gene, CDR3 protein, CDR3 DNA. A D gene is named only where the DNA matches it firmly. Clone size is given for some rows only: seen once, a few or many times, or a class if the clone is expanded.

NA	TRBV6-6	NA	TRBJ1-1	CASSYSSGATEAFF	TGTGCCAGCAGTTACTCATCGGGTGCCACTGAAGCTTTCTTT
NA	TRBV4-1	TRBD1	TRBJ2-7	CASSQDMGTGALEQYF	TGCGCCAGCAGCCAAGATATGGGGACAGGGGCCCTCGAGCAGTACTTC
NA	TRBV6-5	NA	TRBJ2-7	CASSYSTMPASYEQYF	TGTGCCAGCAGTTACTCCACTATGCCCGCTTCCTACGAGCAGTACTTC
NA	TRBV7-8	TRBD2	TRBJ2-2	CASSLEGGDNTGELFF	TGTGCCAGCAGCCTCGAGGGAGGGGACAACACCGGGGAGCTGTTTTTT
NA	TRBV10-3	NA	TRBJ2-3	CAISVAVSDTQYF	TGTGCCATCAGTGTAGCCGTATCAGATACGCAGTATTTT
NA	TRBV6-5	NA	TRBJ2-3	CASSYRWGVADTQYF	TGTGCCAGCAGTTACCGTTGGGGGGTTGCGGATACGCAGTATTTT
NA	TRBV19	NA	TRBJ1-5	CASSIGGGGTDQPQHF	TGTGCCAGTAGTATAGGGGGAGGGGGGACGGATCAGCCCCAGCATTTT
NA	TRBV7-3	NA	TRBJ2-3	CASSSPLGVTKLSTDTQYF	TGTGCCAGCAGCTCCCCCCTCGGGGTGACGAAGCTCTCCACAGATACGCAGTATTTT
NA	TRBV10-3	NA	TRBJ2-1	CATGFGYNEQFF	TGTGCCACCGGGTTCGGATACAATGAGCAGTTCTTC
NA	TRBV6-5	NA	TRBJ1-1	CASRPWTVNTEAFF	TGTGCCAGCAGACCCTGGACAGTAAACACTGAAGCTTTCTTT
once	TRBV5-4	NA	TRBJ1-2	CASSPGGYGYTF	TGTGCCAGCAGCCCGGGGGGCTATGGCTACACCTTC
NA	TRBV5-5	TRBD1	TRBJ1-2	CASSSDRDGYTF	TGTGCCAGCAGTTCTGACAGGGATGGCTACACCTTC
few	TRBV14	TRBD1	TRBJ1-4	CASSPYQGAVEKLFF	TGTGCCAGCAGCCCCTACCAGGGGGCAGTTGAAAAACTGTTTTTT
once	TRBV4-1	NA	TRBJ2-5	CASSQDEARRETQYF	TGCGCCAGCAGCCAAGATGAGGCCCGGAGGGAGACCCAGTACTTC
once	TRBV9	NA	TRBJ2-1	CASSVVPGSNEQFF	TGTGCCAGCAGCGTAGTGCCCGGGAGCAATGAGCAGTTCTTC